This entry features one T cell receptor beta chain sequence. The record originates from a study of blood T cell repertoires in COVID-19. Libraries were prepared by immunoSEQ multiplex PCR; TCRdb keeps only in-frame clonotypes and omits some of them. The table records a few hundred thousand clones, around 82% of them present only once. Germline V CDR1 and CDR2: SGHNT, YYREEE (reference sequence). The CDR3 sequence is 13 residues long. V shed 5 bases and J 9 bases; nucleotides not matched to a gene: 5. The TCR sequence derives from a person aged 65-85 years with COVID-19, enrolled during active disease. What was sequenced was peripheral blood. The chain links TRBV5-4 to TRBJ2-1; 10 positions agree with TRBD2. CDR3 in DNA: TGTGCCAGCAGAGGACTAGCGGTGGGTGAGCAGTTCTTC. Translation: CASRGLAVGEQFF.